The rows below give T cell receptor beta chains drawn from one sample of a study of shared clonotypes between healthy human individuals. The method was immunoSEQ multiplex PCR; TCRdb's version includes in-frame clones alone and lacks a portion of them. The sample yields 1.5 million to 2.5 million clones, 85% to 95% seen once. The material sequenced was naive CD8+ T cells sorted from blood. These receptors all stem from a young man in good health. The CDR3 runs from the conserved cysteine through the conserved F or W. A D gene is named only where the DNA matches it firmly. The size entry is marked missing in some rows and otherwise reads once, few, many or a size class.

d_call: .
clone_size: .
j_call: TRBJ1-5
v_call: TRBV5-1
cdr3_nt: TGCGCCAGCAGCTTAGGTGGTTATAGCAATCAGCCCCAGCATTTT
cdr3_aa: CASSLGGYSNQPQHF

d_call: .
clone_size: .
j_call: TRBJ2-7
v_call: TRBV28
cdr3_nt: TGTGCCAGCAGATCCAGGGGTGGGGGGAACGAGCAGTACTTC
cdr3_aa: CASRSRGGGNEQYF

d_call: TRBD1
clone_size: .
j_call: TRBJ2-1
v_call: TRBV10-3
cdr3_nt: TGTGCCATCAGTGAAGGGACAGGGGCTACCAATGAGCAGTTCTTC
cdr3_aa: CAISEGTGATNEQFF

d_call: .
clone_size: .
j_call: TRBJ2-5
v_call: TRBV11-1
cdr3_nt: TGTGCCAGCAGCTTAGCAACAGGACGCGGGGAGACCCAGTACTTC
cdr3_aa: CASSLATGRGETQYF

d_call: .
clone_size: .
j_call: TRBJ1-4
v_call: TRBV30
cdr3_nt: TGTGCCTGGAGTGATCTTAGTGGGGTTGGAGAAAAACTGTTTTTT
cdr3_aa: CAWSDLSGVGEKLFF

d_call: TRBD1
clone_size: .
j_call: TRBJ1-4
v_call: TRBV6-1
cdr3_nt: TGTGCCAGCAGTGAAGACAGGGGATGGTCTAATGAAAAACTGTTTTTT
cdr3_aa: CASSEDRGWSNEKLFF

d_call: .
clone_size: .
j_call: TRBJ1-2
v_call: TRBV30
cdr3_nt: TGTGCCTGGAGTCAGGGGAACTATGGCTACACCTTC
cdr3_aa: CAWSQGNYGYTF

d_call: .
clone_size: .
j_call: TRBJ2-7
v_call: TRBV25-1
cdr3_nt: TGTGCCAGCAGTGAAAGTGGCGGGGAGCAGTACTTC
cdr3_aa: CASSESGGEQYF

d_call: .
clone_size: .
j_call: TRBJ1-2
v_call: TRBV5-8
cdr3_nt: TGTGCCAGCAGCTTGGTAAGGCCAGAGTTTGGTGGCTACACCTTC
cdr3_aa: CASSLVRPEFGGYTF

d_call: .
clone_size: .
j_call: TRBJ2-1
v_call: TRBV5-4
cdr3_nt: TGTGCCAGCAGCCTCCGGGGCTCCTACAATGAGCAGTTCTTC
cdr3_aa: CASSLRGSYNEQFF

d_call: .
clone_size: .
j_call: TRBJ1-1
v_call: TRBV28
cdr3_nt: TGTGCCAGCAGTTTAGGGGCGGGGGGCACTGAAGCTTTCTTT
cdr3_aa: CASSLGAGGTEAFF

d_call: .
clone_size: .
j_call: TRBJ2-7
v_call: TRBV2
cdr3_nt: TGTGCCAGCAGTTACGGGACGGCCTTCATCGAGCAGTACTTC
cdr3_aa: CASSYGTAFIEQYF

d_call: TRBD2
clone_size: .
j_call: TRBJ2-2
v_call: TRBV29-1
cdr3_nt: TGCAGCGTCTCACTAGCGGGGGGGAACACCGGGGAGCTGTTTTTT
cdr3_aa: CSVSLAGGNTGELFF

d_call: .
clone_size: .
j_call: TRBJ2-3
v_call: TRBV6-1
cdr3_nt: TGTGCCAGCAGGGACGATGGGGGAACAGATACGCAGTATTTT
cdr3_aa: CASRDDGGTDTQYF

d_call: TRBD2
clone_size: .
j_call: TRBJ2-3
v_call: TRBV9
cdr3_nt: TGTGCCAGCAGCCCCCCTGCGGGGGGGCTATCGGATACGCAGTATTTT
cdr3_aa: CASSPPAGGLSDTQYF

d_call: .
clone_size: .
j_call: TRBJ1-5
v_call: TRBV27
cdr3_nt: TGTGCCAGCAGTTCCCGGGCAGGGGATCAGCCCCAGCATTTT
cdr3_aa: CASSSRAGDQPQHF

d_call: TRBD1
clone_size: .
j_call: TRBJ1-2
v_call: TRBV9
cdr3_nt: TGTGCCAGCAGCGCCGGACAGGGAAGCCCCTATGGCTACACCTTC
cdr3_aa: CASSAGQGSPYGYTF

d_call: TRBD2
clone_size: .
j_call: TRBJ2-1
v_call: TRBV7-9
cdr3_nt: TGTGCCAGCAGCCTCCGACTAGCGGGAATCCGCAATGAGCAGTTCTTC
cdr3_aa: CASSLRLAGIRNEQFF

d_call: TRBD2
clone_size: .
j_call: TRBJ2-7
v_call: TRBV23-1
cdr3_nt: TGCGCCAGGAGGACTAGCGGGAGGTTGAGAGACGAGCAGTACTTC
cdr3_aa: CARRTSGRLRDEQYF

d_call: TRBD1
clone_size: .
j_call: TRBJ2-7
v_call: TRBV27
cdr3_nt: TGTGCCAGCAGTTTGACAGGGGAAGTCTACGAGCAGTACTTC
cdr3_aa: CASSLTGEVYEQYF

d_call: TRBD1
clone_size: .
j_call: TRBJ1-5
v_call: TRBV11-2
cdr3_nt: TGTGCCAGCAGCCTGACAGGGGGCAGCCGACAGCCCCAGCATTTT
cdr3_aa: CASSLTGGSRQPQHF

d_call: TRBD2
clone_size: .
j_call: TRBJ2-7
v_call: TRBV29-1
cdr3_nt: TGCAGCGTTGCGGCGGGGGAATCCTACGAGCAGTACTTC
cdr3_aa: CSVAAGESYEQYF

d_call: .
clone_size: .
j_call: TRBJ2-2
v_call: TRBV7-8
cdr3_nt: TGTGCCAGCAGCTTAAGGGTCACCGGGGAGCTGTTTTTT
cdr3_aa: CASSLRVTGELFF

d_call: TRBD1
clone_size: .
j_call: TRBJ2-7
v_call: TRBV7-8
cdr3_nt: TGTGCCAGCAGCGAATTTATCCCGGGACAGTGGACCTACTACGAGCAGTACTTC
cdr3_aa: CASSEFIPGQWTYYEQYF

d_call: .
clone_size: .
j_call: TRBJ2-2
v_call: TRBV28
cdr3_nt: TGTGCCAGCAGTTTAATAGCTCCCGGGGAGCTGTTTTTT
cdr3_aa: CASSLIAPGELFF

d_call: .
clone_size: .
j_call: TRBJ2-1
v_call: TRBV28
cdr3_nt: TGTGCCAGCAGTTTATTAGCGGGACAGCCATACAATGAGCAGTTCTTC
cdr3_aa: CASSLLAGQPYNEQFF

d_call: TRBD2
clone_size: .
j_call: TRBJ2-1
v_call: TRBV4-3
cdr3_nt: TGCGCCAGCAGCCAAGGCGGGAGTGATGAGCAGTTCTTC
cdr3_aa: CASSQGGSDEQFF

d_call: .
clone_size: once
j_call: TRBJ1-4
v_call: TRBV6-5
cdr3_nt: TGTGCCAGCACCGGGACACTCAAAGAAAAACTGTTTTTT
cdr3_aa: CASTGTLKEKLFF

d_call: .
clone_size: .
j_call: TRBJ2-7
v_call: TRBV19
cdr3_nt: TGTGCCAGTAGTATCGCCCAAGGCAGGGACTACGAGCAGTACTTC
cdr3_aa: CASSIAQGRDYEQYF

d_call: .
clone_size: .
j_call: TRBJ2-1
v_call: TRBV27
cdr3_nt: TGTGCCAGCATGCTCTACAATGAGCAGTTCTTC
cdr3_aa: CASMLYNEQFF

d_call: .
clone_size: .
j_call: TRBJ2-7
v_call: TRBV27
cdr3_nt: TGTGCCAGCAGTTGGTCGATGGGAGAAAACCCCTACGAGCAGTACTTC
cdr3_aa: CASSWSMGENPYEQYF

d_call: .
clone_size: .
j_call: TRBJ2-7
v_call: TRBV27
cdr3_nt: TGTGCCAGCAGTTCGGACTTCTCAGTGCCCTACGAGCAGTACTTC
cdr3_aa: CASSSDFSVPYEQYF

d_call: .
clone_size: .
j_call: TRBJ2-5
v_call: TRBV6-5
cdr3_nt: TGTGCCAGCTGTCCGGGGGAACAAGAGACCCAGTACTTC
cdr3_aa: CASCPGEQETQYF